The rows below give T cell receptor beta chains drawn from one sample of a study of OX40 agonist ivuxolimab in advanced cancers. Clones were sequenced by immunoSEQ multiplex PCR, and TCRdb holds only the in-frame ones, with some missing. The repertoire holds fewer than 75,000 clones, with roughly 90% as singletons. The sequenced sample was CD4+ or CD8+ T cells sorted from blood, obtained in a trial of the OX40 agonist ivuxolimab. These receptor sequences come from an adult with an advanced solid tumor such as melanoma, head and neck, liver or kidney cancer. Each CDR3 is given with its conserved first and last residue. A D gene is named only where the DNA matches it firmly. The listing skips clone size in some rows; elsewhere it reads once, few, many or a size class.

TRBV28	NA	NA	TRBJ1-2	TGTGCCAGCAGTTTGGGACTACAGGAATCCTATGGCTACACCTTC	CASSLGLQESYGYTF
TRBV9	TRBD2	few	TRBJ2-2	TGTGCCAGCAGCGATCATGGACTAGCGGGAGGAACCGGGGAGCTGTTTTTT	CASSDHGLAGGTGELFF
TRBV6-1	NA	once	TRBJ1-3	TGTGCCAGCAGTGCTTTCCCGGGTTCTGGAAACACCATATATTTT	CASSAFPGSGNTIYF
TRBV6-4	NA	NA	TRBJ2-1	TGTGCCAGCAGTTCGGGCCTCCGGGCCGAGCAGTTCTTC	CASSSGLRAEQFF
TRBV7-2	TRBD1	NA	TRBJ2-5	TGTGCCAGCAGCTGGGGACAGGGGCTACAGACCCAGTACTTC	CASSWGQGLQTQYF
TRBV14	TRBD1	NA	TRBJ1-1	TGTGCCAGCAGCCAAGGGAAGGACAGGGGTCTAGCTTTCTTT	CASSQGKDRGLAFF
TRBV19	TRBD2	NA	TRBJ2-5	TGTGCCAGTAACGGGGAGGGATTACGTGAGACCCAGTACTTC	CASNGEGLRETQYF
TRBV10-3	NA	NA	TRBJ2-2	TGTGCCACGAAGATCGTAGGGAACACCGGGGAGCTGTTTTTT	CATKIVGNTGELFF
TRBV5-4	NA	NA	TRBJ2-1	TGTGCCAGCAGCTTGGATCCACAGGGCTACAATGAGCAGTTCTTC	CASSLDPQGYNEQFF
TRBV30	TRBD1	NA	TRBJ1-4	TGTGCCTTGGGCCCGACAGGGGGTGTTGAAAAACTGTTTTTT	CALGPTGGVEKLFF
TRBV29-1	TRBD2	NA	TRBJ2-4	TGCAGCGTTAGGCCGGGACTAGAATCCGTTCAGTACTTC	CSVRPGLESVQYF
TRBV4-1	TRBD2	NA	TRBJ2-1	TGCGCCAGCAGCCAAGGGGGACTAGCGGGGTCCTACAATGAGCAGTTCTTC	CASSQGGLAGSYNEQFF
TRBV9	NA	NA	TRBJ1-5	TGTGCCAGCAGCGAAACAGGGTCGTTGGAGCCCCAGCATTTT	CASSETGSLEPQHF
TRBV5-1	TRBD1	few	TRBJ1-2	TGCGCCAGCAGCTTGGAATCGACAGGGAACTATGGCTACACCTTC	CASSLESTGNYGYTF
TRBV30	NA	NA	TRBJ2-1	TGTGCCTGGAGCAACGGGTACAATGAGCAGTTCTTC	CAWSNGYNEQFF
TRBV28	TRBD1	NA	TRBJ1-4	TGTGCCAGCTTTCCAGGGGGCGGTTCGGACGAAAAACTGTTTTTT	CASFPGGGSDEKLFF
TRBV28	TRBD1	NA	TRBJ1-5	TGTGCCAGCAGCCGGACAGGGGGCACAAATCAGCCCCAGCATTTT	CASSRTGGTNQPQHF
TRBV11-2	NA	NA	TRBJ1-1	TGTGCCAGCAGCTTTAAACAGGGAGCAACTGAAGCTTTCTTT	CASSFKQGATEAFF
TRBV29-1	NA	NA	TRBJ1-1	TGCAGCGTTGAAGGGGGGGTGGGCCACACTGAAGCTTTCTTT	CSVEGGVGHTEAFF
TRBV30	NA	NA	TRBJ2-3	TGTGCCTGGAGTGTGGAGGGGGGGACAGATACGCAGTATTTT	CAWSVEGGTDTQYF
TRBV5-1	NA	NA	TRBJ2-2	TGCGCCAGCAGCTTGGTCGCTAGCGCGACGATCGGGGAGCTGTTTTTT	CASSLVASATIGELFF
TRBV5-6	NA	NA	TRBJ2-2	TGTGCCAGCAGCTTAATCGGGGAGCTGTTTTTT	CASSLIGELFF
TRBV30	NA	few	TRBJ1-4	TGTGCCTGGCAAGACGTTGAAAAACTGTTTTTT	CAWQDVEKLFF
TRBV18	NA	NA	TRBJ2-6	TGTGCCAGCTCACCACTAAGAATAGGACATATCTCTGGGGCCAACGTCCTGACTTTC	CASSPLRIGHISGANVLTF
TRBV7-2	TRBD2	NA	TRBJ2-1	TGTGCCAGCACCTCCGTAGCGGGGACCAATGAGCAGTTCTTC	CASTSVAGTNEQFF
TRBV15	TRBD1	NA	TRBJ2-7	TGTGCCACCAGCAGAGACAGGGGGCTCTCCGAGCAGTACTTC	CATSRDRGLSEQYF
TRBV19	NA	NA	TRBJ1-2	TGTGCCAGTAGTATTGACGGAGTGACAGGTTTAGTTGGCTACACCTTC	CASSIDGVTGLVGYTF
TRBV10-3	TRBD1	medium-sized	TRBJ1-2	TGTGCCATCAGGAGCACGGGACAGAGATCTGACTATGGCTACACCTTC	CAIRSTGQRSDYGYTF
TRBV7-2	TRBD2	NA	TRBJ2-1	TGTGCCAGCAGCTTAGGTCCACTAGCGGGAGGGAATGAGCAGTTCTTC	CASSLGPLAGGNEQFF
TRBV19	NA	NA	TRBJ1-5	TGTGCCAGTTCGTGGTCGAGCAATCAGCCCCAGCATTTT	CASSWSSNQPQHF
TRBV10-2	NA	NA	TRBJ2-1	TGCGCCAGCATCGGACTCCTTGCCTACAATGAGCAGTTCTTC	CASIGLLAYNEQFF
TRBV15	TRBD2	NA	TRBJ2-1	TGTGCCACCAGCAGCGCTAGCGGGAGTACCAATGAGCAGTTCTTC	CATSSASGSTNEQFF
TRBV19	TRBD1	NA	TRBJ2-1	TGTGCCAGTAGTATAACAGGGGGCCTCTACAATGAGCAGTTCTTC	CASSITGGLYNEQFF
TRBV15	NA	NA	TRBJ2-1	TGTGCCACCAGCAGACAAAACGGGGCTTACAATGAGCAGTTCTTC	CATSRQNGAYNEQFF
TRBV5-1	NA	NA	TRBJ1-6	TGCGCCAGCAGCTTGGGATGGTCCGACCAAGACCTCCACTTT	CASSLGWSDQDLHF
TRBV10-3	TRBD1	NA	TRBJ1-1	TGTGCCATCAGTCGACAGGGGCGGACTGAAGCTTTCTTT	CAISRQGRTEAFF
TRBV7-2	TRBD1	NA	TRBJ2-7	TGTGCCAGCAGCTTTGGACAGGCCTACGAGCAGTACTTC	CASSFGQAYEQYF
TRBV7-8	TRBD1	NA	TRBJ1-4	TGTGCCAGCAGCTGGGGGACAGGGGCAACTAATGAAAAACTGTTTTTT	CASSWGTGATNEKLFF
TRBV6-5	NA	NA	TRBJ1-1	TGTGCCAGCAGTCTTCTGGACAGAGACGAAGCTTTCTTT	CASSLLDRDEAFF
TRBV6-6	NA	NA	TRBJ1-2	TGTGCCAGCAGCTCAAAGGGAATCGGGTCGGATGGCTACACCTTC	CASSSKGIGSDGYTF
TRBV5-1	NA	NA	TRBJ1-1	TGCGCCAGCAGCCTGTTCTGGGGGAGCACTGAAGCTTTCTTT	CASSLFWGSTEAFF
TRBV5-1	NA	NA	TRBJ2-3	TGCGCCAGCAGCGCCATAGGGGAAACAGATACGCAGTATTTT	CASSAIGETDTQYF
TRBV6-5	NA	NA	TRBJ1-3	TGTGCCAGCAGTTACTCGAATCTTGGCTCTGGAAACACCATATATTTT	CASSYSNLGSGNTIYF
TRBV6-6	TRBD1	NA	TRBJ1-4	TGTGCCAGCAGTTACCCACGACAGGGGTCTAATGAAAAACTGTTTTTT	CASSYPRQGSNEKLFF
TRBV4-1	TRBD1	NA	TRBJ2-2	TGCGCCAGCAGCCAAGATAACAGGGGGAAGACCGGGGAGCTGTTTTTT	CASSQDNRGKTGELFF
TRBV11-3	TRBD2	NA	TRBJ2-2	TGTGCCAGCAGGCGGGAGGGAGGCGCGAACACCGGGGAGCTGTTTTTT	CASRREGGANTGELFF
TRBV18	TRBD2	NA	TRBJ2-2	TGTGCCAGCTCGTCACTAGCGGCGAACACCGGGGAGCTGTTTTTT	CASSSLAANTGELFF
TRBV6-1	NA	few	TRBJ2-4	TGTGCCAGCAGTGAAGAGCCAAAAAACATTCAGTACTTC	CASSEEPKNIQYF
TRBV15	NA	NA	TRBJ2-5	TGTGCCACCAGCAGAGAGACAGCGGGCGGGGAGACCCAGTACTTC	CATSRETAGGETQYF
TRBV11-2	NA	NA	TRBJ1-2	TGTGCCAGCAGTAACTACCGGGACAAGTACTATGGCTACACCTTC	CASSNYRDKYYGYTF
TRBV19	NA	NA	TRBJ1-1	TGTGCCAGTAGTGGGCGCCGGGAGAACACTGAAGCTTTCTTT	CASSGRRENTEAFF
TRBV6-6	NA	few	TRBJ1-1	TGTGCCAGCAGTTATGTTTCGAACACTGAAGCTTTCTTT	CASSYVSNTEAFF
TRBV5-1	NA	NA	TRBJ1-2	TGCGCCAGCAGGCAGGACCATTTGTATGGCTACACCTTC	CASRQDHLYGYTF
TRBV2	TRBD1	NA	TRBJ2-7	TGTGCCAGCAGAGGGACAGGGGGCGGCGAGCAGTACTTC	CASRGTGGGEQYF
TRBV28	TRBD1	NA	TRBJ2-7	TGTGCCAGCAGCACAGGGGGCAAAGGCTACGAGCAGTACTTC	CASSTGGKGYEQYF
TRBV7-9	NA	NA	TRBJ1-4	TGTGCCAGCAGCCCAAACCGAGGCTTCGGGTTAGGTTTGGATGAAAAACTGTTTTTT	CASSPNRGFGLGLDEKLFF
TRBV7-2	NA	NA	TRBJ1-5	TGTGCCAGCAGCTTTTACGATCAGCCCCAGCATTTT	CASSFYDQPQHF
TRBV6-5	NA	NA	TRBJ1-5	TGTGCCAGCACAAATCTCCCGGCAGGGAATCAGCCCCAGCATTTT	CASTNLPAGNQPQHF
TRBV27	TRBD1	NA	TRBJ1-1	TGTGCCAGTAGTTGGGACAGGGACACTGAAGCTTTCTTT	CASSWDRDTEAFF
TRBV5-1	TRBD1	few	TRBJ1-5	TGCGCCAGCAGCCGAGGGACAGGGGGCAATCAGCCCCAGCATTTT	CASSRGTGGNQPQHF